These 28 T cell receptor beta chains share one sample of origin, sequenced in a study of T-cell reconstitution after alpha-beta-depleted transplantation in children. Researchers prepared the TCRbeta library using unique molecular identifiers, the study reports. In TCRdb, the PCR reads were re-called with MiXCR into one record per CDR3 protein. The data hold hundreds of thousands of distinct CDR3 sequences, with about 21% observed a single time. Sequencing used PBMCs, mostly from graft donor cells, obtained 360 days after TCRalphabeta/CD19-depleted stem cell transplant. These receptor sequences come from a boy less than two years old who had a stem cell transplant for acute myeloid leukemia, so the T cells may come from the graft donor.

This clonotype was recorded a few times. The J gene is TRBJ1-1, the V gene TRBV18, with D uncertain. CDR3 length: 14 residues. The V end lost 5 bases, the J end lost 1 base, and 11 bases lay between the germline ends. Germline values: CDR1 KGHSH, CDR2 LQKENI. In DNA, the CDR3 is TGTGCCAGCTCATCCCGGGCCCAGAACACTGAAGCTTTCTTT. Encoded protein: CASSSRAQNTEAFF.

This clonotype showed up just a few times. The CDR3 does not close with the conserved phenylalanine or tryptophan, likely indicating a read error. V and J are TRBV6-5 and TRBJ1-1, with D possibly being TRBD1 (6 bases). This CDR3 spans 16 amino acids. Trimming removed 0 bases at V and 2 bases at J, with 13 bases between. Germline values: CDR1 MNHEY, CDR2 SVGAGI. CDR3 nucleotides: TGTGCCAGCAGTTACTCTCGCAGGGGCCCCAACACTGAAGCTTTCTAT. Encoded protein: CASSYSRRGPNTEAFY.

This clonotype was detected a few times. The chain recombines TRBV20-1 with TRBJ2-1; TRBD1 matches at 8 bases. V lost 3 bases and J lost 4; bases outside the gene matches: 14. CDR1 DFQATT and CDR2 SNEGSKA come from the germline V gene (reference sequence). This CDR3 spans 17 amino acids. CDR3 in DNA: TGCAGTGCTAGGGCGCTTTTAGGGACAGGCCTTTACAATGAGCAGTTCTTC. Translation: CSARALLGTGLYNEQFF.

This clonotype was counted at least ten times. The chain is built from TRBV19 and TRBJ2-4, with D possibly being TRBD1 (6 bases). Germline V gives CDR1 LNHDA, CDR2 SQIVND (reference sequence). The CDR3 runs 16 residues. With 2 bases removed from V and 0 bases from J, the gap between germline ends came to 11 bases. The DNA of the CDR3 is TGTGCCAGTAGTATACGGACAGCCTTAGCCAAAAACATTCAGTACTTC. Amino acids: CASSIRTALAKNIQYF.

This clonotype came up a few times. The chain combines TRBV6-5 with TRBJ2-2; 7 positions match TRBD1. CDR1 and CDR2 from the germline V gene are MNHEY and SVGAGI. V dropped 7 bases and J dropped 13; count of bases not matched to a gene: 9. The CDR3 totals 12 residues. The DNA of the CDR3 is TGTGCCAGCAACACCGGGACAGAGTCGCTGTTTTTT. Translation gives CASNTGTESLFF.

The count of this clonotype is one. This chain joins TRBV15 and TRBJ1-1, with D perhaps matching TRBD1 (5 bases). Between the trimmed V and J ends, which lost 4 bases and 3 bases, there was a span of 9 bases. The CDR3 sequence is 13 residues long. Germline CDR1 is LNHNV and CDR2 is YYDKDF (reference sequence). CDR3: CATSKPTDTEAFF. DNA for the CDR3: TGTGCCACCAGCAAGCCGACAGACACTGAAGCTTTCTTT. Full variable domain (remainder filled in from reference TRBV15 and TRBJ1-1): DAMVIQNPRYQVTQFGKPVTLSCSQTLNHNVMYWYQQKSSQAPKLLFHYYDKDFNNEADTPDNFQSRRPNTSFCFLDIRSPGLGDTAMYLCATSKPTDTEAFFGQGTRLTVV.

There are a few counts of this clonotype. The genes are TRBV6-1 and TRBJ2-3, with D unresolved. The CDR3 has 14 residues. The V and J ends lost 6 bases and 0 bases respectively, with 10 bases between them. Germline CDR1 and CDR2: MNHNS and SASEGT. DNA for the CDR3: TGTGCCAGCAGCCGATCGATTAGCACAGATACGCAGTATTTT. As protein: CASSRSISTDTQYF.

The table lists this clonotype with many counts. CDR3 sequence: CASSLGTDYEQYV. Here the CDR3 DNA reads TGCGCCAGCAGCTTGGGGACAGACTACGAGCAGTACGTC. The V call is TRBV5-1, the J call TRBJ2-7; tentative D call: TRBD1 (6 bases). The CDR3 runs 13 residues. CDR1 and CDR2 (germline): SGHRS, YFSETQ. V shed 0 bases and J shed 3 bases, with 7 bases lying between them.

This clonotype has at least ten counts. The chain recombines TRBV27 with TRBJ2-7, with D possibly matching TRBD1 (6 bases). V was pared by 6 bases and J by 2 bases, with 23 bases between. This CDR3 spans 17 amino acids. CDR1 and CDR2 (germline): MNHEY, SMNVEV (reference sequence). The CDR3 sequence is CASSRPLTGTPPYEQYF. The CDR3 DNA follows: TGTGCCAGCAGCCGTCCCCTGACAGGCACCCCTCCCTACGAGCAGTACTTC.

This clonotype occurred many times. This chain links TRBV20-1 with TRBJ2-4; D remains ambiguous. V lost 0 bases, J lost 5 bases, and 11 bases lay in between. CDR3 length: 14 residues. CDR1 DFQATT and CDR2 SNEGSKA come from the germline V gene (reference sequence). Here the CDR3 reads CSARDRRVQNIQYF. The CDR3 nucleotides are TGCAGTGCTAGAGACAGGAGAGTTCAAAACATTCAGTACTTC.

In its sample, this clonotype was seen a few times. The chain has TRBV20-1 and TRBJ2-3, with D possibly being TRBD1 or TRBD2 (6 bases each). The CDR3 length is 14 residues. Between the trimmed V and J ends, which lost 6 bases and 1 base, there was a span of 14 bases. Germline CDR1 DFQATT, CDR2 SNEGSKA (reference sequence). The CDR3 DNA follows: TGCAGTGCCGAGGAGGGGGAAGGCACAGATACGCAGTATTTT. Its protein product is CSAEEGEGTDTQYF.

J is TRBJ2-7 and V is TRBV4-3; 9 bases fit TRBD1. The CDR3 runs 14 residues. Germline lookup yields CDR1 LGHNA and CDR2 YSLEER. With V trimmed by 3 bases and J by 1 base, 1 base remained unmatched. CDR3 coding DNA: TGCGCCAGCAGCCACGGGACAGGGTCCTACGAGCAGTACTTC. Its protein is CASSHGTGSYEQYF.

The chain recombines TRBV12-3 or TRBV12-4 with TRBJ2-3; D may be TRBD2 (6 bases). V shed 8 bases and J shed 0 bases, with 30 bases lying between them. This CDR3 comprises 20 residues. The CDR3 bases are TGTGCCAGCCTGAAGGGTCGGGCGGGGTCCCGCTCGAGAAGCACAGATACGCAGTATTTT. Protein sequence: CASLKGRAGSRSRSTDTQYF.

This rearrangement joins TRBV19 to TRBJ2-4, with D perhaps TRBD2 (6 bases). V gave up 4 bases and J gave up 0 bases, with 13 bases separating them. In germline, CDR1 is LNHDA, CDR2 SQIVND (reference sequence). CDR3 length equals 16 residues. The CDR3 nucleotides are TGTGCCAGTAGTACCTCAGCGGGCCTAGCCAAAAACATTCAGTACTTC. The encoded protein is CASSTSAGLAKNIQYF.

This clonotype was seen a few times. The rearrangement links TRBV20-1 to TRBJ2-7, with D maybe TRBD1 (5 bases). Germline CDR1 is DFQATT and CDR2 is SNEGSKA (reference sequence). The CDR3 is made up of 11 amino acids. The CDR3 DNA reads TGCATATACAGGACACCCTACGAGCAGTACGTC. Its translation is CIYRTPYEQYV.

This clonotype was seen many times. The rearrangement joins TRBV20-1 to TRBJ2-1; tentative D call: TRBD2 (6 bases). Germline CDR1 DFQATT, CDR2 SNEGSKA (reference sequence). V was cut by 5 bases and J by 4 bases, with 15 bases left in between. The CDR3 consists of 14 residues. CDR3 loop: CSARIRGTYNEQFF. The CDR3 coding sequence is TGCAGTGCTCGGATCCGGGGGACTTACAATGAGCAGTTCTTC.

The chain recombines TRBV28 with TRBJ1-2; TRBD1 aligns across 10 bases. The V segment lost 2 bases and the J segment 8 bases; nucleotides outside the gene matches: 5. Germline loops: CDR1 MDHEN, CDR2 SYDVKM. The CDR3 totals 14 residues. CDR3 in amino acids: CASSLVDRGQGYTF. The CDR3 coding sequence is TGTGCCAGCAGTTTAGTCGACAGGGGGCAAGGCTACACCTTC.

The chain uses TRBV4-1 and TRBJ1-1, with TRBD1 as a possible D gene (5 bases). The germline V gene encodes CDR1 MGHRA and CDR2 YSYEKL. The length of the CDR3 is 16 residues. The V and J ends lost 3 bases and 1 base respectively, with 15 bases between them. CDR3 sequence: CASSQFGTGGNTEAFF. As DNA, the CDR3 is TGCGCCAGCAGCCAGTTTGGAACTGGGGGGAACACTGAAGCTTTCTTT.

The chain has TRBV24-1 and TRBJ2-5, with 10 bases matching TRBD2. The length of the CDR3 is 17 residues. Germline trimming cut 3 bases from V and 1 base from J; bases unmatched to any gene: 7. Germline values: CDR1 KGHDR, CDR2 SFDVKD. The CDR3 protein is CATSDHRLAGFQETQYF. CDR3 nucleotides: TGTGCCACCAGTGATCACCGACTAGCGGGTTTCCAAGAGACCCAGTACTTC.

The table lists this clonotype with many counts. The chain has TRBV6-5 and TRBJ1-1; 7 bases map to TRBD1. Trimming cost V 6 bases and J 2 bases; bases outside gene matches: 9. Looked up from germline, CDR1 is MNHEY and CDR2 is SVGAGI. CDR3 size: 15 residues. CDR3 coding DNA: TGTGCCAGCAGCTCCACAGGGGACTTTAACACTGAAGCTTTCTTT. Translation: CASSSTGDFNTEAFF.

This clonotype occurred many times. The CDR3 sequence: CASSLTGSDTQYF. Here the CDR3 DNA reads TGTGCCAGCAGCCTGACAGGGTCAGATACGCAGTATTTT. The chain has TRBV12-3 or TRBV12-4 and TRBJ2-3, with 7 bases fitting TRBD1. V was clipped by 6 bases and J by 4 bases; unmatched bases: 4. The CDR3 spans 13 residues.

This clonotype was seen at least ten times. The chain joins TRBV7-2 to TRBJ2-5; D is unclear. Trimming removed 1 base from V and 6 bases from J, with 3 bases in between. The CDR3 is 11 residues long. The germline V gene has CDR1 SGHTA and CDR2 FQGNSA. CDR3 in amino acids: CASSLDKTQYF. CDR3 coding DNA: TGTGCCAGCAGCTTAGATAAGACCCAGTACTTC.

J is TRBJ1-1 and V is TRBV12-3 or TRBV12-4; a weak D match, TRBD1 (6 bases). The CDR3 extends over 16 amino acids. V lost 6 bases and J lost 0, with 17 bases in between. The CDR3, as DNA: TGTGCCAGCAGCGAATTGCCAGGGGCTGTGAACACTGAAGCTTTCTTT. It codes for CASSELPGAVNTEAFF.

This clonotype was seen at least ten times. The chain combines TRBV6-1 with TRBJ1-5; unclear D gene. Per the germline V gene, CDR1 is MNHNS and CDR2 is SASEGT. This CDR3 has 14 residues. Deletions cut 10 bases from V and 10 bases from J, with 23 bases between. The CDR3 DNA sequence: TGTGCCACCTCTTTTCATGGGAACCTTGAACCCCAGCATTTT. It encodes CATSFHGNLEPQHF.

The chain has TRBV20-1 and TRBJ2-5; possibly TRBD2 for D (6 bases). V was trimmed by 0 bases and J by 5 bases, leaving 19 bases between them. The CDR3 runs 16 residues. Germline assignment: CDR1 DFQATT and CDR2 SNEGSKA (reference sequence). The CDR3 is CSARDWHGDGGETQYF. In nucleotides, the CDR3 is TGCAGTGCTAGAGACTGGCACGGGGATGGGGGGGAGACCCAGTACTTC.

This sequence joins TRBV14 and TRBJ1-2; maybe TRBD1 (5 bases). This CDR3 is built from 16 residues. Germline assignment: CDR1 SGHDN and CDR2 FVKESK. The V end was cut by 4 bases, the J end by 2 bases, with 17 bases between. In nucleotides, the CDR3 is TGTGCCAGCAGCCTCGGCAGGGTCTATCGAAACTATGGCTACACCTTC. Its translation: CASSLGRVYRNYGYTF.

This clonotype has only a few counts. One junction end disagrees with the germline gene, perhaps due to a read error. The rearrangement uses TRBV13 and TRBJ1-5, with D maybe TRBD1 (5 bases). Germline CDR1 is PRHDT and CDR2 is FYEKMQ (reference sequence). The CDR3 spans 15 residues. The CDR3 DNA sequence: TGTGCCAGCAGCCTAGGCCGCAGGGACAATCAGCCCCAGCATTTT. Its translation is CASSLGRRDNQPQHF.

The rearrangement links TRBV6-2 or TRBV6-3 to TRBJ2-7; weak D call: TRBD2 (6 bases). This CDR3 has 13 amino acids. CDR1 and CDR2 (germline): MNHEY, SVGEGT. Deletions cut 2 bases from V and 2 bases from J, with 7 bases between. The CDR3 is CASSYAGPYEQYF. The CDR3 DNA reads TGTGCCAGCAGTTACGCGGGACCCTACGAGCAGTACTTC.